The clone carrying this TCR beta chain was found once. Trimming pared 3 bases from V and 4 bases from J, leaving 9 bases between. The CDR3 contains 13 residues. Germline CDR1 reads SGHAT; CDR2 reads FQDESV (reference sequence). The record originates from a study of blood T cell repertoires in COVID-19. Background on the study: Acute and convalescent COVID-19 specimens originated in the United States, Italy and Spain. T cells, B-cell-depleted T cells, or PBMCs provided the cDNA or gDNA that served as material.

The assay was immunoSEQ multiplex PCR, and TCRdb's table has in-frame clones only and misses some. The sample records around 300,000 clones, about 85% being singletons. The TCR comes from a man younger than 30 with active or convalescent COVID-19. The rearrangement joins TRBV11-1 to TRBJ1-1; D is uncertain. Sequencing was carried out using peripheral blood. CDR3 sequence reads: CASSLEWSTEAFF. CDR3 in DNA: TGTGCCAGCAGCTTGGAGTGGAGCACTGAAGCTTTCTTT.